A single sample gave rise to the 31 T cell receptor beta chains below, sequenced in a study of response to subunit inactivated influenza vaccine. Using its own MiXCR run on the RT-PCR reads, TCRdb lists one record per CDR3 protein. The data hold 550,000 to 800,000 distinct CDR3 sequences, with around 13% observed a single time. Sequenced material: PBMCs from blood, taken 14 days before vaccination. The receptors derive from a man between 45 and 60 years old who received an inactivated influenza vaccine.

This clonotype was seen a few times. V and J are TRBV7-2 and TRBJ1-6, with TRBD1 identical over 7 bases. This CDR3 has 17 amino acids. Germline V CDR1 and CDR2: SGHTA, FQGNSA. J was trimmed by 1 base and V by 2 bases; bases with no gene match: 5. The CDR3 sequence is CASSLTTGTSYNSPLHF. CDR3 nucleotides: TGTGCCAGCAGCTTAACGACAGGGACTTCCTATAATTCACCCCTCCACTTT. Full variable domain (missing parts from reference TRBV7-2 and TRBJ1-6): GAGVSQSPSNKVTEKGKDVELRCDPISGHTALYWYRQSLGQGLEFLIYFQGNSAPDKSGLPSDRFSAERTGGSVSTLTIQRTQQEDSAVYLCASSLTTGTSYNSPLHFGNGTRLTVT.

The chain carries TRBV12-5 and TRBJ2-6; 8 bases line up with TRBD1. There are 18 residues in the CDR3. Trimming cost V 1 base and J 3 bases; bases outside gene matches: 8. Germline V CDR1 and CDR2: LGHNT, FRNRAP. The CDR3 loop reads CASGLGRTGCNGANVLTF. CDR3 DNA sequence: TGTGCTAGTGGTTTGGGCCGGACAGGGTGTAATGGGGCCAACGTCCTGACTTTC.

CDR3 sequence reads: CASSEAPGGKGYTF. CDR3 nucleotides: TGTGCCAGCAGTGAAGCTCCGGGTGGAAAAGGCTACACCTTC. The rearrangement links TRBV2 to TRBJ1-2; D remains ambiguous. V was clipped by 0 bases and J by 8 bases, with 13 bases between them. This CDR3 is built from 14 residues. The germline V gene has CDR1 SNHLY and CDR2 FYNNEI.

This clonotype was seen ten or more times. The chain carries TRBV6-5 and TRBJ2-3, with D hard to call. The V gene's germline CDR1 is MNHEY and CDR2 SVGAGI. The germline V and J ends were trimmed by 2 bases and 2 bases, with 5 bases remaining between them. This CDR3 has 13 amino acids. The CDR3 loop is CASSYDPTDTQYF. CDR3 sequence (DNA): TGTGCCAGCAGTTACGATCCCACAGATACGCAGTATTTT.

This rearrangement joins TRBV7-2 to TRBJ2-7; 15 nucleotides align to TRBD2. CDR3 size: 16 residues. Germline CDR1 reads SGHTA; CDR2 reads FQGNSA. V dropped 7 bases and J dropped 5; count of bases not matched to a gene: 9. The CDR3 region has the DNA TGTGCCAGCATACCGGGACTAGCGGGAGGTTCCCACGAGCAGTACTTC. Its protein product is CASIPGLAGGSHEQYF.

This clonotype was counted between two and nine times. The J gene is TRBJ2-1, the V gene TRBV6-1; tentative D call: TRBD2 (6 bases). The CDR3 contains 13 residues. Per the germline V gene, CDR1 is MNHNS and CDR2 is SASEGT. V dropped 5 bases and J dropped 11 bases, with 16 bases sitting between them. The CDR3 spells CASSKPGLIQQFF. The CDR3 DNA sequence: TGTGCCAGCAGTAAACCTGGACTAATACAGCAGTTCTTC.

This chain links TRBV25-1 with TRBJ2-7; D unresolved. This CDR3 spans 14 amino acids. Between the trimmed V and J ends, which lost 0 bases and 2 bases, there was a span of 8 bases. Per germline, CDR1 MGHDK and CDR2 SYGVNS. CDR3 residues: CASSEYRAPYEQYF. CDR3 nucleotide sequence: TGTGCCAGCAGTGAATACCGGGCACCCTACGAGCAGTACTTC.

This clonotype appeared a single time. The V call is TRBV12-3 or TRBV12-4, the J call TRBJ2-2, with 8 bases that match TRBD1. With V trimmed by 10 bases and J by 3 bases, 7 bases remained unmatched. This CDR3 is built from 14 residues. CDR3 DNA sequence: TGTGCCATCCAGACAGGGGCGTACACCGGGGAGCTGTTTTTT. It translates to CAIQTGAYTGELFF.

The genes are TRBV15 and TRBJ2-1, with 12 nucleotides matching TRBD1. The germline gives CDR1 LNHNV, CDR2 YYDKDF (reference sequence). The trim removed 3 bases at V and 7 bases at J, leaving 10 bases unmatched. This CDR3 region has 17 residues. As DNA, the CDR3 is TGTGCCACCAGCAGGTCCCTCGGGACAGGGGGCTTTAATGAGCAGTTCTTC. Amino acid sequence: CATSRSLGTGGFNEQFF.

In this sample, this clonotype turned up a few times. The chain combines TRBV20-1 with TRBJ2-1; TRBD2 is a possible D gene (6 bases). CDR3 length: 16 amino acids. CDR1 is DFQATT and CDR2 is SNEGSKA in the germline V gene (reference sequence). V was pared by 0 bases and J by 0 bases, with 12 bases between. The CDR3 loop reads CSARDETGVSYNEQFF. The CDR3 nucleotides read TGCAGTGCTAGAGACGAAACGGGAGTCTCCTACAATGAGCAGTTCTTC.

This clonotype has more than one count but fewer than ten. The chain recombines TRBV29-1 with TRBJ2-1; a weak D match, TRBD1 (5 bases). Germline values: CDR1 SQVTM, CDR2 ANQGSEA. The CDR3 extends over 15 amino acids. V dropped 5 bases and J dropped 5 bases, with 19 bases sitting between them. The CDR3 loop is CSVPQPWGFNNEQFF. CDR3 bases: TGCAGCGTTCCCCAGCCCTGGGGCTTCAACAATGAGCAGTTCTTC.

This clonotype was counted a few times. The chain carries TRBV6-5 and TRBJ2-3; D might be TRBD1 (6 bases). Trimming took 0 bases from V and 5 from J, leaving 9 bases between them. Per germline, CDR1 MNHEY and CDR2 SVGAGI. This CDR3 is 14 amino acids long. CDR3 in amino acids: CASSYSSRGDTQYF. The CDR3 coding sequence is TGTGCCAGCAGTTACTCGTCCAGGGGAGATACGCAGTATTTT.

V is TRBV10-3 and J is TRBJ1-1; a possible D gene is TRBD1 (5 bases). V dropped 6 bases and J dropped 4 bases, with 9 bases sitting between them. This CDR3 spans 12 amino acids. Germline V gives CDR1 ENHRY, CDR2 SYGVKD. CDR3 amino acids: CAIRGTTTEAFF. The CDR3 DNA sequence: TGTGCCATCAGGGGGACGACCACTGAAGCTTTCTTT.

This clonotype was seen a few times. The chain joins TRBV12-3 or TRBV12-4 to TRBJ2-3; 7 bases match TRBD2. The CDR3 is 16 amino acids. The junction had 8 bases not matched to a gene; V was cut back by 3 bases and J by 2 bases. CDR3 DNA sequence: TGTGCCAGCAGTTTGGGGGGGTCGGCCTCCACAGATACGCAGTATTTT. The encoded protein is CASSLGGSASTDTQYF.

A word on this clonotype: A read error is possible here, since a much larger clone lies one base away. The chain uses TRBV29-1 and TRBJ2-1; either TRBD1 or TRBD2 may fit D (5 bases each). The CDR3 loop spans 12 amino acids. The ends were cut back, 4 bases at V and 12 bases at J, with 16 bases in the middle. Germline CDR1 is SQVTM and CDR2 is ANQGSEA. The CDR3 here is CSVVVGPRWQFF. In DNA form, the CDR3 reads TGCAGCGTTGTAGTGGGACCGAGATGGCAGTTCTTC.

V is TRBV7-9 and J is TRBJ2-1; maybe TRBD2 (5 bases). Between the trimmed V and J ends, which lost 1 base and 12 bases, there was a span of 13 bases. The germline CDR1 and CDR2 sequences are SEHNR and FQNEAQ (reference sequence). The length of the CDR3 is 13 residues. This CDR3 is CASSLDRTRGQFF. The CDR3 nucleotides are TGTGCCAGCAGCTTAGATAGGACTCGAGGGCAGTTCTTC.

J is TRBJ1-1 and V is TRBV6-1; the D gene is possibly TRBD1 (5 bases). Germline CDR1 and CDR2: MNHNS and SASEGT. The CDR3 extends over 13 amino acids. With 4 bases removed from V and 4 bases from J, the gap between germline ends came to 10 bases. The CDR3 loop reads CASSGQSGTEAFF. DNA for the CDR3: TGTGCCAGCAGTGGACAGTCGGGCACTGAAGCTTTCTTT.

This clonotype was observed a few times. This chain connects TRBV11-1 to TRBJ2-1; D not certain. Trimming took off 5 bases at V and 8 bases at J, with 13 bases between the two ends. The CDR3 is 13 amino acids. CDR1 is SGHAT and CDR2 is FQDESV in the germline V gene (reference sequence). The CDR3: CASSPLRLHEQFF. The DNA of the CDR3 is TGTGCCAGCAGCCCTCTTCGTCTTCATGAGCAGTTCTTC.

The genes are TRBV28 and TRBJ2-3; 7 bases align to TRBD2. This CDR3 is 20 amino acids long. The V segment lost 4 bases and the J segment 4 bases; nucleotides outside the gene matches: 23. The germline V gene encodes CDR1 MDHEN and CDR2 SYDVKM. CDR3 nucleotides: TGTGCCAGCAGTTACCGCCTGGGCGGGAGCCCCCCGGGGGACCCAGATACGCAGTATTTT. Its protein is CASSYRLGGSPPGDPDTQYF.

This clonotype appeared many times. The CDR3 protein is CSAEDARTGKGEKLFF. In nucleotides, the CDR3 is TGCAGTGCCGAGGATGCCCGGACAGGGAAGGGTGAAAAACTGTTTTTT. The V and J genes are TRBV20-1 and TRBJ1-4; 8 bases fit TRBD1. CDR1 is DFQATT and CDR2 is SNEGSKA in the germline V gene (reference sequence). The V segment lost 6 bases and the J segment 7 bases; nucleotides outside the gene matches: 16. The length of the CDR3 is 16 residues.

This clonotype has a handful of counts. J is TRBJ2-1 and V is TRBV12-3 or TRBV12-4; the D is unclear. Between the trimmed V and J ends, which lost 1 base and 8 bases, there was a span of 9 bases. The CDR3 extends over 13 amino acids. For the CDR3, the DNA is TGTGCCAGCAGTTTAGAGGGAAGGGATGAGCAGTTCTTC. It encodes CASSLEGRDEQFF.

The J gene is TRBJ2-5, the V gene TRBV7-2; tentatively, D is TRBD1 (5 bases). The length of the CDR3 is 15 residues. V was cut by 0 bases and J by 4 bases, with 12 bases left in between. The germline gives CDR1 SGHTA, CDR2 FQGNSA. CDR3 nucleotide sequence: TGTGCCAGCAGCTTAGCGGGGCTAGGAACAGAGACCCAGTACTTC. It translates to CASSLAGLGTETQYF.

The chain employs TRBV14 and TRBJ1-2; no clear D gene. Per germline, CDR1 SGHDN and CDR2 FVKESK. Trimming shortened V by 2 bases and J by 5 bases, and 21 bases separated the two germline ends. The CDR3 totals 17 residues. CDR3 sequence reads: CASSQRSVPGVRYGYTF. The CDR3 bases are TGTGCCAGCAGCCAACGTTCGGTACCGGGAGTTCGGTATGGCTACACCTTC. Complete variable domain (other parts from reference TRBV14 and TRBJ1-2): EAGVTQFPSHSVIEKGQTVTLRCDPISGHDNLYWYRRVMGKEIKFLLHFVKESKQDESGMPNNRFLAERTGGTYSTLKVQPAELEDSGVYFCASSQRSVPGVRYGYTFGSGTRLTVV.

This chain connects TRBV7-2 to TRBJ2-7, with 10 nucleotides matching TRBD2. Germline CDR1 is SGHTA and CDR2 is FQGNSA. CDR3 size: 17 residues. V was pared by 5 bases and J by 0 bases, with 10 bases of the junction left unmatched. This CDR3 reads CASSPGLAGDDSYEQYF. The CDR3 region has the DNA TGTGCCAGCAGCCCGGGGCTAGCGGGGGACGACTCCTACGAGCAGTACTTC.

J is TRBJ2-5 and V is TRBV11-2, with D possibly TRBD1 on 5 matching bases. The CDR3 runs to 15 residues. Germline-derived CDR1 and CDR2 are SGHAT and FQNNGV. Trimming left V 2 bases short and J 5 bases short, with 15 bases between. The CDR3 here is CASSLSPNRGETQYF. CDR3 coding DNA: TGTGCCAGCAGCTTATCACCGAATAGGGGTGAGACCCAGTACTTC.

This clonotype was found a few times. This sequence joins TRBV6-2 or TRBV6-3 and TRBJ2-1, with TRBD1 matching over 11 bases. Germline V CDR1 and CDR2: MNHEY, SVGEGT. The CDR3 is 16 residues long. V shed 2 bases and J 7 bases; nucleotides not matched to a gene: 7. In DNA form, the CDR3 reads TGTGCCAGCAGTTACAGCCGCGGGACAGGGGGTAATGAGCAGTTCTTC. Translation gives CASSYSRGTGGNEQFF.

This clonotype was seen only a few times. The V call is TRBV29-1, the J call TRBJ1-5; D is undetermined. Trimming pared 4 bases from V and 9 bases from J, leaving 13 bases between. The CDR3 is made up of 12 amino acids. Germline V gene sequence: CDR1 SQVTM, CDR2 ANQGSEA. CDR3 loop: CSVVVGTGPQHF. The CDR3 region has the DNA TGCAGCGTTGTCGTGGGAACGGGGCCCCAGCATTTT. Together with reference TRBV29-1 and TRBJ1-5, the CDR3 gives the full variable domain: SAVISQKPSRDICQRGTSLTIQCQVDSQVTMMFWYRQQPGQSLTLIATANQGSEATYESGFVIDKFPISRPNLTFSTLTVSNMSPEDSSIYLCSVVVGTGPQHFGDGTRLSIL.

This clonotype was detected only a few times. This chain joins TRBV15 and TRBJ1-1; no clear D. CDR1 and CDR2 from the germline V gene are LNHNV and YYDKDF (reference sequence). This CDR3 contains 14 residues. The germline V and J ends were trimmed by 1 base and 6 bases, with 12 bases remaining between them. CDR3 sequence: CATSRGRSAAEAFF. The CDR3 nucleotides are TGTGCCACCAGCAGAGGAAGGTCGGCAGCTGAAGCTTTCTTT.

This clonotype was observed a few times. V is TRBV9 and J is TRBJ1-2; 8 positions match TRBD1. This CDR3 is 12 amino acids long. V lost 0 bases to trimming and J lost 8 bases; unmatched junction nucleotides: 0. CDR1 is SGDLS, CDR2 YYNGEE, per germline. CDR3 nucleotides: TGTGCCAGCAGCGTAGGGACAGGGGGCTACACCTTC. Translated: CASSVGTGGYTF. The whole variable domain, remainder taken from reference TRBV9 and TRBJ1-2, is DSGVTQTPKHLITATGQRVTLRCSPRSGDLSVYWYQQSLDQGLQFLIQYYNGEERAKGNILERFSAQQFPDLHSELNLSSLELGDSALYFCASSVGTGGYTFGSGTRLTVV.

This clonotype appeared a few times. The rearrangement links TRBV5-1 to TRBJ2-3, with unresolved D. Per germline, CDR1 SGHRS and CDR2 YFSETQ. The CDR3 contains 15 residues. V shed 1 base and J shed 1 base, with 10 bases lying between them. CDR3 bases: TGCGCCAGCAGCTTGCAGGTTATCGGCACAGATACGCAGTATTTT. It codes for CASSLQVIGTDTQYF.

The table lists this clonotype with many counts. Written as DNA, the CDR3 is TGTGCCAGCACTGGCAGGGAATACGAGCAGTACTTC. As protein: CASTGREYEQYF. The rearrangement uses TRBV3-1 and TRBJ2-7; a possible D gene is TRBD1 (5 bases). Per the germline V gene, CDR1 is LGHDT and CDR2 is YNNKEL (reference sequence). Trimming took 7 bases from V and 4 from J, leaving 11 bases between them. The CDR3 contains 12 residues.